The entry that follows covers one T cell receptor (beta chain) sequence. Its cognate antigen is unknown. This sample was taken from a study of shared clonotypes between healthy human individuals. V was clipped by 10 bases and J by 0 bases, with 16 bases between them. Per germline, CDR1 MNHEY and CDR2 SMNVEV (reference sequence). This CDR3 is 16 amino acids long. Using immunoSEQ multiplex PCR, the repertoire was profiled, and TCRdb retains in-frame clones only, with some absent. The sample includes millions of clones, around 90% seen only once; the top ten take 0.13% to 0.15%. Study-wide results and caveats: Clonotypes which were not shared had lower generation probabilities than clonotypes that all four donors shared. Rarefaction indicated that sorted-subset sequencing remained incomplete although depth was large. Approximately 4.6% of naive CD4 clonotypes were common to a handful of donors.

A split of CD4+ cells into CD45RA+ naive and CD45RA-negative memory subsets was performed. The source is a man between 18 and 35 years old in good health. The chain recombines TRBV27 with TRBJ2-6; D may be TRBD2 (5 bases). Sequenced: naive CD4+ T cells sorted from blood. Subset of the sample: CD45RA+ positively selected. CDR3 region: CATRPSGNSGANVLTF. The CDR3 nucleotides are TGTGCCACCCGACCCTCCGGGAACTCTGGGGCCAACGTCCTGACTTTC. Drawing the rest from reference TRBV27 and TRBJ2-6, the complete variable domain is EAQVTQNPRYLITVTGKKLTVTCSQNMNHEYMSWYRQDPGLGLRQIYYSMNVEVTDKGDVPEGYKVSRKEKRNFPLILESPSPNQTSLYFCATRPSGNSGANVLTFGAGSRLTVL.